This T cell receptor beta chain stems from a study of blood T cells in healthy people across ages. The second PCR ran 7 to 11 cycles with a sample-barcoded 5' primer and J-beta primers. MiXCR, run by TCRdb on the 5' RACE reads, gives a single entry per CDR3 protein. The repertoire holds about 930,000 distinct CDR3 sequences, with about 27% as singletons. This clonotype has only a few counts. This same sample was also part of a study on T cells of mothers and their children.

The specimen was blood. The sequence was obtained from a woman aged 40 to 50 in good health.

The CDR3 nucleotides read TGTGCCAGCAGCTTAACGGGACAGGGGCAGGGAGGCTACACCTTC. Translated: CASSLTGQGQGGYTF. The chain links TRBV7-2 to TRBJ1-2, with TRBD1 matching 10 bases. CDR1 is SGHTA, CDR2 FQGNSA, per germline. Trimming at V came to 2 bases and at J to 8 bases, leaving 8 bases not matched to a gene. This CDR3 spans 15 amino acids. The full variable domain, rest sourced from reference TRBV7-2 and TRBJ1-2, is GAGVSQSPSNKVTEKGKDVELRCDPISGHTALYWYRQSLGQGLEFLIYFQGNSAPDKSGLPSDRFSAERTGGSVSTLTIQRTQQEDSAVYLCASSLTGQGQGGYTFGSGTRLTVV.